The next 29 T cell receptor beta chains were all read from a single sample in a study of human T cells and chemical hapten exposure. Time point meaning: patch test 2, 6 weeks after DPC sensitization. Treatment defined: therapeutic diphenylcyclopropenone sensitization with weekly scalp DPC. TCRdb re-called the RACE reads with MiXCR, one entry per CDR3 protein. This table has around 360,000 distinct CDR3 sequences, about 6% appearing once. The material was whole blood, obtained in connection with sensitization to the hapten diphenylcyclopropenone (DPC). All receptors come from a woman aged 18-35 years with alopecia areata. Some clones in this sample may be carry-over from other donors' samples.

CDR3 sequence (DNA): TGTGCCAGCAGGTGGCGGGGGGCACGTAATTCACCCCTCCACTTT. Translation: CASRWRGARNSPLHF. The chain links TRBV2 to TRBJ1-6, with D possibly matching TRBD1 (6 bases). Germline V lookup: CDR1 SNHLY, CDR2 FYNNEI. Trimming removed 6 bases at V and 6 bases at J, with 15 bases between. The CDR3 has 15 residues.

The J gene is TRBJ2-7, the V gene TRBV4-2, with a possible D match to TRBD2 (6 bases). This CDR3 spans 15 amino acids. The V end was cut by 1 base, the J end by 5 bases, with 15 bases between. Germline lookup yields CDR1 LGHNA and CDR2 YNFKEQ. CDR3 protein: CASSQVAARLHEQYF. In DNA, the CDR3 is TGTGCCAGCAGCCAAGTAGCGGCACGTCTCCACGAGCAGTACTTC.

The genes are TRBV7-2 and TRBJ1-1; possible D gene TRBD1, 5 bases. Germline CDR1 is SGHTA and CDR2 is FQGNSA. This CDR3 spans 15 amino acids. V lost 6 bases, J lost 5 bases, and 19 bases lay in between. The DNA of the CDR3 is TGTGCCAGCAGTTATGCACCGGGGGAGGGGACTGAAGCTTTCTTT. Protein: CASSYAPGEGTEAFF.

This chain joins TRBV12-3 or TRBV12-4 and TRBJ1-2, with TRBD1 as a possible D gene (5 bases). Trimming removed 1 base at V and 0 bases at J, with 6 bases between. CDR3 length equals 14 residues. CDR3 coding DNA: TGTGCCAGCAGTTTAGGGACACCTAACTATGGCTACACCTTC. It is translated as CASSLGTPNYGYTF.

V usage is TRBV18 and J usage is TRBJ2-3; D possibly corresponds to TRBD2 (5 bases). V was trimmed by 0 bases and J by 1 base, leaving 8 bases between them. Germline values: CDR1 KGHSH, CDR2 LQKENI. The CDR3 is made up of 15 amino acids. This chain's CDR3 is CASSPPVSGTDTQYF. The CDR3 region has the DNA TGTGCCAGCTCACCACCTGTTAGCGGCACAGATACGCAGTATTTT.

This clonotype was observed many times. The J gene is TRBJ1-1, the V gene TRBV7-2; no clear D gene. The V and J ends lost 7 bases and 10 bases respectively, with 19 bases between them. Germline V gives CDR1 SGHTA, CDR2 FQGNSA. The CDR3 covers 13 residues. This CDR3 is CASNPRPDIGAFF. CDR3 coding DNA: TGTGCCAGCAACCCCCGGCCTGATATTGGAGCTTTCTTT. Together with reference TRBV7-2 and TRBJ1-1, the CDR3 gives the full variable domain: GAGVSQSPSNKVTEKGKDVELRCDPISGHTALYWYRQSLGQGLEFLIYFQGNSAPDKSGLPSDRFSAERTGGSVSTLTIQRTQQEDSAVYLCASNPRPDIGAFFGQGTRLTVV.

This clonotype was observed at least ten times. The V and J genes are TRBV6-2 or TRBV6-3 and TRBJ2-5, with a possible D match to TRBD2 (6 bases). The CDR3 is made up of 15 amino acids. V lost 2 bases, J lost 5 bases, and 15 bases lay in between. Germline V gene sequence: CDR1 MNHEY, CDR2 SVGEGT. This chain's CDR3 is CASSYRTGEAETQYF. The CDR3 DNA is TGTGCCAGCAGTTACCGCACCGGGGAGGCGGAGACCCAGTACTTC.

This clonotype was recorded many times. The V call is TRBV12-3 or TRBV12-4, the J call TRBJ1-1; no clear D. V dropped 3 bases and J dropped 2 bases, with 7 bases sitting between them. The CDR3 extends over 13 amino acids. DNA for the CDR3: TGTGCCAGCAGTTTTCAGAGTAACACTGAAGCTTTCTTT. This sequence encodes CASSFQSNTEAFF.

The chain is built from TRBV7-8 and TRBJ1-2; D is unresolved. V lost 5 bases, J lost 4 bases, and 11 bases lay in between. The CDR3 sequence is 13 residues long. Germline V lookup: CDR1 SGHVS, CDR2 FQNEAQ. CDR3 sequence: CASSLGLSYGYTF. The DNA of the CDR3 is TGTGCCAGCAGCCTTGGACTGTCCTATGGCTACACCTTC.

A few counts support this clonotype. CDR3: CASSQSASGGAIGVETQYF. The DNA for the CDR3 is TGTGCCAGCAGCCAAAGCGCTAGCGGGGGGGCCATTGGAGTAGAGACCCAGTACTTC. The rearrangement uses TRBV3-1 and TRBJ2-5; 12 bases match TRBD2. Germline V gene data show CDR1 as LGHDT and CDR2 as YNNKEL (reference sequence). The CDR3 runs 19 residues. Trimming at V came to 2 bases and at J to 4 bases, leaving 14 bases not matched to a gene.

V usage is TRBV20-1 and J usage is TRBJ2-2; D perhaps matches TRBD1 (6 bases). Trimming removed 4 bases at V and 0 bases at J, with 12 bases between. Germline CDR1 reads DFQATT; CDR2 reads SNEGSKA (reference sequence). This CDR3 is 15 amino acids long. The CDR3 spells CSATKGVANTGELFF. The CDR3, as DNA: TGCAGTGCTACGAAGGGGGTCGCGAACACCGGGGAGCTGTTTTTT.

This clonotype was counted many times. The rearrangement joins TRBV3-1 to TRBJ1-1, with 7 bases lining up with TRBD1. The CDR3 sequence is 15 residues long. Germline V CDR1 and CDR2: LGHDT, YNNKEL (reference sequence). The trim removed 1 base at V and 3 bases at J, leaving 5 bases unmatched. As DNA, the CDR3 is TGTGCCAGCAGCCAAGGGACAGGACTTCACACTGAAGCTTTCTTT. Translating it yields CASSQGTGLHTEAFF.

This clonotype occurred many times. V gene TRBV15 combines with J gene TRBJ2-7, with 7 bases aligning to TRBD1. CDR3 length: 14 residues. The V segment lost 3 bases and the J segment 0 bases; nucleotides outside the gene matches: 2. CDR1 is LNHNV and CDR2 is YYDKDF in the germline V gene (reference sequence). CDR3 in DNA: TGTGCCACCAGCAGGGACAGGTACTCCTACGAGCAGTACTTC. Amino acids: CATSRDRYSYEQYF.

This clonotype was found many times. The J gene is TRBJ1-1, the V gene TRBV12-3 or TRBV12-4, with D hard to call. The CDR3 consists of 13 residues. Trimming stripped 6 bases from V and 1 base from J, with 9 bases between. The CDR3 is CASSTIKNTEAFF. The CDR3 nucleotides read TGTGCCAGCAGCACCATCAAGAACACTGAAGCTTTCTTT.

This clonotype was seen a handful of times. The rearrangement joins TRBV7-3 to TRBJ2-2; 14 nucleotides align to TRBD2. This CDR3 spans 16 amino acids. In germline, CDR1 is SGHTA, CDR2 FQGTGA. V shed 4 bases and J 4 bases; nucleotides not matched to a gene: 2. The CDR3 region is CASSYGLAGGTGELFF. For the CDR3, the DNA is TGTGCCAGCAGCTATGGACTAGCGGGGGGCACCGGGGAGCTGTTTTTT.

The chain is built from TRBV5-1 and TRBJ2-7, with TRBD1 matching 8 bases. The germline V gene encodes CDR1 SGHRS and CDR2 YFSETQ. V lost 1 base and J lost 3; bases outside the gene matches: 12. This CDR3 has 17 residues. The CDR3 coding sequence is TGCGCCAGCAGCTTGCCCTCTGGGCAGGGGGCTTACTACGAGCAGTACTTC. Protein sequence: CASSLPSGQGAYYEQYF. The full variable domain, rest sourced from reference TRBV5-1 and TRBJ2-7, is KAGVTQTPRYLIKTRGQQVTLSCSPISGHRSVSWYQQTPGQGLQFLFEYFSETQRNKGNFPGRFSGRQFSNSRSEMNVSTLELGDSALYLCASSLPSGQGAYYEQYFGPGTRLTVT.

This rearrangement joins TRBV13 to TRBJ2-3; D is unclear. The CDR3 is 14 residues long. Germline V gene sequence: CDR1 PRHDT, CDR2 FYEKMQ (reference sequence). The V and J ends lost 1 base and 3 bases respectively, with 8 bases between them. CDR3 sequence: CASSLEEGTDTQYF. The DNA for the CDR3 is TGTGCCAGCAGCTTAGAGGAAGGTACAGATACGCAGTATTTT.

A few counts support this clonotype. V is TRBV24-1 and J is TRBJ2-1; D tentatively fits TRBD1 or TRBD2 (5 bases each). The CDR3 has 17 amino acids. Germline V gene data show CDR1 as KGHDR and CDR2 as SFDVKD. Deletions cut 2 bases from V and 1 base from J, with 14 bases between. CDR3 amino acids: CATSDSEGSVSYNEQFF. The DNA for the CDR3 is TGTGCCACCAGTGATTCTGAGGGGTCGGTGTCCTACAATGAGCAGTTCTTC.

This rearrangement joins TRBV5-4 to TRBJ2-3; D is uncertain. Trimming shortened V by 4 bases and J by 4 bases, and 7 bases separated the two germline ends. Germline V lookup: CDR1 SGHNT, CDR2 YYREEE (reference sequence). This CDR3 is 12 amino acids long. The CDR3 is CASSVDADTQYF. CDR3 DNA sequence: TGTGCCAGCAGCGTGGACGCAGATACGCAGTATTTT.

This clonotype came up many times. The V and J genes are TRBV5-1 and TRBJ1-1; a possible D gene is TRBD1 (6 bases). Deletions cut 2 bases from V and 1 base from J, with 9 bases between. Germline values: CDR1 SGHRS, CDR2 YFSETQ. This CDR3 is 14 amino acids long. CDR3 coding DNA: TGCGCCAGCAGCTTAACGGACAGGAACACTGAAGCTTTCTTT. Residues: CASSLTDRNTEAFF.

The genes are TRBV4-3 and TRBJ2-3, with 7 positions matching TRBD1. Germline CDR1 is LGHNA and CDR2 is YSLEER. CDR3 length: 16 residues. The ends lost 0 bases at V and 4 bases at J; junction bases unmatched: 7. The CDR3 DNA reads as TGCGCCAGCAGCCAAGATTATAGGGGGCTCTCAGATACGCAGTATTTT. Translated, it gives CASSQDYRGLSDTQYF.

This CDR3 is CSARSVFGTDTQYF. CDR3 sequence (DNA): TGCAGTGCTAGATCCGTTTTCGGCACAGATACGCAGTATTTT. The chain uses TRBV20-1 and TRBJ2-3; D ambiguous. Germline CDR1 DFQATT, CDR2 SNEGSKA (reference sequence). The CDR3 has 14 residues. Trimming left V 2 bases short and J 1 base short, with 10 bases between.

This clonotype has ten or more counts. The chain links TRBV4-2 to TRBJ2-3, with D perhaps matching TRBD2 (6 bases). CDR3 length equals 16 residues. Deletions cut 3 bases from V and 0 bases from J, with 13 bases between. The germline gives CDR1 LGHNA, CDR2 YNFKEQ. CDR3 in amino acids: CASSHWGSGSTDTQYF. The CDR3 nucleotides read TGTGCCAGCAGCCATTGGGGGAGCGGGAGCACAGATACGCAGTATTTT.

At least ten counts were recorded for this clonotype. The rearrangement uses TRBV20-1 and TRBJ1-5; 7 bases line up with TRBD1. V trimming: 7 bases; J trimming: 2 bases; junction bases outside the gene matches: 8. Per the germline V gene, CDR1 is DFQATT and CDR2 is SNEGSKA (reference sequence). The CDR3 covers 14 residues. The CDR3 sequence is CSVGDSGRNQPQHF. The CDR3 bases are TGCAGTGTCGGGGACAGCGGGCGCAATCAGCCCCAGCATTTT.

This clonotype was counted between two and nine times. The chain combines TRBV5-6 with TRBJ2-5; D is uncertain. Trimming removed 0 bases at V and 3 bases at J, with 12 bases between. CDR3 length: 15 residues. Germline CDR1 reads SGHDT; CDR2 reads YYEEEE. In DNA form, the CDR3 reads TGTGCCAGCAGCTTGGTTGGATACAATAAAGAGACCCAGTACTTC. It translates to CASSLVGYNKETQYF. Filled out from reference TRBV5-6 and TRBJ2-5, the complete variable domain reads DAGVTQSPTHLIKTRGQQVTLRCSPKSGHDTVSWYQQALGQGPQFIFQYYEEEERQRGNFPDRFSGHQFPNYSSELNVNALLLGDSALYLCASSLVGYNKETQYFGPGTRLLVL.

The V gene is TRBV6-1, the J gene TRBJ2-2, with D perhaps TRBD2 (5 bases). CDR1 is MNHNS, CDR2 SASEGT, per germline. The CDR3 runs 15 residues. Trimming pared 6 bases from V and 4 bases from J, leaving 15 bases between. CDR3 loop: CASRATPRGTGELFF. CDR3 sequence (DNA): TGTGCCAGCAGAGCCACCCCCCGGGGCACCGGGGAGCTGTTTTTT.

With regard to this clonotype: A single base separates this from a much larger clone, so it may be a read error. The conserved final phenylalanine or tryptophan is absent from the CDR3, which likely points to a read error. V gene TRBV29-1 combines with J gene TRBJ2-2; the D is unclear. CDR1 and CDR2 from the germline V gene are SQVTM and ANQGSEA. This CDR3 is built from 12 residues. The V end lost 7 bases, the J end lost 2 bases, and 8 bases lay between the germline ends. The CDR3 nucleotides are TGCAGCGGACGTAGAAACACCGGGGAGCTGTTTCTT. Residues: CSGRRNTGELFL.

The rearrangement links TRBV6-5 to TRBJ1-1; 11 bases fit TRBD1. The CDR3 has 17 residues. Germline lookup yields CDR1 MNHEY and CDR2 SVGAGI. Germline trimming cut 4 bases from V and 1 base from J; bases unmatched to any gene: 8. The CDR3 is CASSSQGQGAWNTEAFF. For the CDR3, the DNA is TGTGCCAGCAGTTCTCAAGGACAGGGGGCCTGGAACACTGAAGCTTTCTTT.

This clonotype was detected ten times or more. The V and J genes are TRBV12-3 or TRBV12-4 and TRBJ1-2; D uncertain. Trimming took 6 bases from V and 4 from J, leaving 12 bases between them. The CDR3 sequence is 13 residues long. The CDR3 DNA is TGTGCCAGCAGCACGGACTCTAGCTATGGCTACACCTTC. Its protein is CASSTDSSYGYTF.